Included here is one T cell receptor beta chain sequence, with context. As yet, its antigen is unknown. TCRdb's protein and the translated DNA diverge at residue 12; the protein reported here is the translation of the DNA. Germline and genes: mouse. This record belongs to a study of CD8+ T cells in alopecia areata. Study-level background: Grafted skin came from C3H/HeJ donors with spontaneous alopecia (about 6-13 months old) and was placed on roughly 7-11-week-old female C3H/HeJ mice. Study conclusions and caveats: Lesional tissue from the scalp (especially in alopecia totalis/universalis) showed higher clonality than normal scalp. Scalp data also include sequences from resident alphabeta T cells of normal skin.

cDNA prepared by RNA extraction and subsequent reverse transcription served as the template for sequencing. Method: immunoSEQ multiplex PCR; TCRdb's copy keeps in-frame clones and lacks some. The sample has roughly 110,000 clones, none seen only once. The sequenced material came from lesional skin. The TCR originated in a C3H/HeJ mouse with alopecia areata. The MHC haplotype of this mouse line is H2-k.

The CDR3 bases that were read are TGTGCCACCGGGACAGGGGGAGGTTCTGGAAATACG. It codes for CATGTGGGSGNT. The CDR3 in its entirety is CATGTGGGSGNTLYF. The genes are TRBV13-3 and TRBJ1-3; 11 bases map to TRBD1. With the read ending 3 residues before the CDR3 end, the germline J gene is used to fill in that end. The CDR3 is made up of 15 amino acids. The junction had 5 bases not matched to a gene; V was cut back by 9 bases and J by 0 bases. CDR1 is NNHDY, CDR2 SYVADS, per germline.